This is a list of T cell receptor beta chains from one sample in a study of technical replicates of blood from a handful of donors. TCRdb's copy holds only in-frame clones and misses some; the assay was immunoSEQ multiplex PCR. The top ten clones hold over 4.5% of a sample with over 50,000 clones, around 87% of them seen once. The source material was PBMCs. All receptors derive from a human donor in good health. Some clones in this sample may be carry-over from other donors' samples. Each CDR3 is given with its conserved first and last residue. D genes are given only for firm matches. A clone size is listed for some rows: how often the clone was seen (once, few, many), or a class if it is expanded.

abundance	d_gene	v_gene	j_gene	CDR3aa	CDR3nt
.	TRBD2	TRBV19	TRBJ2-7	CASSIDPGLAGYEQYF	TGTGCCAGTAGTATCGATCCGGGACTAGCGGGGTACGAGCAGTACTTC
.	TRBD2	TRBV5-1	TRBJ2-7	CASSDIRDYPEQYF	TGCGCCAGCAGCGATATCCGGGACTACCCGGAGCAGTACTTC
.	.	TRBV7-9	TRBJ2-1	CASSRNNEQFF	TGTGCCAGCAGCCGTAACAATGAGCAGTTCTTC
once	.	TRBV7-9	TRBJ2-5	CASSLVRGETQYF	TGTGCCAGCAGCTTAGTCAGGGGAGAGACCCAGTACTTC
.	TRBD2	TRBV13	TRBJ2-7	CASSIEGPGGQYEQYF	TGTGCCAGCAGCATCGAAGGGCCGGGAGGCCAGTACGAGCAGTACTTC
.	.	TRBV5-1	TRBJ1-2	CASRSLTPSNLPNYGYTF	TGCGCCAGCAGATCTTTAACACCTTCCAACCTCCCTAACTATGGCTACACCTTC
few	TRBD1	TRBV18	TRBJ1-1	CASRGQGNTEAFF	TGTGCCAGCCGTGGACAGGGGAACACTGAAGCTTTCTTT
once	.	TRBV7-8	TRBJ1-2	CASSLDGGNYGYTF	TGTGCCAGCAGCTTAGATGGGGGGAACTATGGCTACACCTTC
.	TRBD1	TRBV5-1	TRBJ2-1	CASSGGTGAINEQFF	TGCGCCAGCAGCGGTGGGACAGGGGCGATCAATGAGCAGTTCTTC
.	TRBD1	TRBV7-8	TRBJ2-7	CASSPFPGQGNIEQYF	TGTGCCAGCAGCCCGTTCCCGGGACAGGGAAACATCGAGCAGTACTTC
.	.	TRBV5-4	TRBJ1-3	CASSQGGNTIYF	TGTGCCAGCAGCCAGGGAGGGAACACCATATATTTT
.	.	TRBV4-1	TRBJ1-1	CASSQRPGSEAFF	TGCGCCAGCAGCCAAAGACCGGGATCGGAAGCTTTCTTT
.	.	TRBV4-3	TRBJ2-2	CASSQDRTGELFF	TGCGCCAGCAGCCAAGACAGGACCGGGGAGCTGTTTTTT
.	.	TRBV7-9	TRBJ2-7	CAGGLGYEQYF	TGTGCCGGGGGACTTGGTTACGAGCAGTACTTC
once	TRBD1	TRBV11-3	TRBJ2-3	CASSWGQADTQYF	TGTGCCAGCAGCTGGGGACAGGCAGATACGCAGTATTTT
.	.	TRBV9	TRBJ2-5	CASSIGTFQETQYF	TGTGCCAGCAGCATTGGGACATTCCAAGAGACCCAGTACTTC
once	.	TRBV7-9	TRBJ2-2	CASSRGTANTGELFF	TGTGCCAGCAGCCGGGGGACGGCTAACACCGGGGAGCTGTTTTTT
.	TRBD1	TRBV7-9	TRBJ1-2	CASSFGGGNYGYTF	TGTGCCAGCAGCTTTGGAGGGGGCAACTATGGCTACACCTTC
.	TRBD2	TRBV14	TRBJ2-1	CASSQGVSGGAEQFF	TGTGCCAGCAGCCAAGGAGTTAGCGGGGGGGCGGAGCAGTTCTTC
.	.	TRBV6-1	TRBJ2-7	CASDSSGSQYEQYF	TGTGCCAGCGACTCCTCGGGATCCCAGTACGAGCAGTACTTC
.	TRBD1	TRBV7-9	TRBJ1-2	CASSQAGGANYGYTF	TGTGCCAGCAGTCAGGCAGGGGGCGCTAACTATGGCTACACCTTC
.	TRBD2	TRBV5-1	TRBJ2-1	CASSSGSSGASEQFF	TGCGCCAGCAGCTCTGGGTCTAGCGGGGCGAGTGAGCAGTTCTTC